Listed here are 28 T cell receptor beta chains from one sample, sequenced in a study of shared clonotypes between healthy human individuals. Only in-frame clones appear in the TCRdb table, and some are missing; sequencing was by immunoSEQ multiplex PCR. The sample yields approximately 2,300,000 clones, approximately 90% seen once. Sequences were obtained from naive CD4+ T cells from PBMCs. As for subset: CD45RA+ positively selected. The receptors here all came from a man younger than 35 in good health. Some clones in this sample may be carry-over from other donors' samples.

V usage is TRBV6-6 and J usage is TRBJ2-1, with D perhaps TRBD1 or TRBD2 (5 bases each). Trimming left V 6 bases short and J 13 bases short, with 16 bases between. This CDR3 comprises 12 residues. The germline CDR1 and CDR2 sequences are MNHNY and SVGAGI (reference sequence). The CDR3 protein is CASRGENVNQFF. For the CDR3, the DNA is TGTGCCAGCAGGGGGGAGAACGTGAACCAGTTCTTC.

The rearrangement joins TRBV5-1 to TRBJ1-2, with D perhaps TRBD1 (6 bases). Germline CDR1 and CDR2: SGHRS and YFSETQ. Trimming cost V 0 bases and J 6 bases, with 12 bases left between them. This CDR3 has 14 residues. Here the CDR3 reads CASSLAGAGHGYTF. As DNA, the CDR3 is TGCGCCAGCAGCTTGGCAGGGGCCGGCCATGGCTACACCTTC.

The rearrangement joins TRBV28 to TRBJ1-2, with D uncertain. Germline-derived CDR1 and CDR2 are MDHEN and SYDVKM. With 6 bases removed from V and 5 bases from J, the gap between germline ends came to 13 bases. The CDR3 extends over 13 amino acids. The CDR3 nucleotides read TGTGCCAGCAGCCTAGCGGTTCATTATGGCTACACCTTC. Amino acids: CASSLAVHYGYTF.

The V and J genes are TRBV5-1 and TRBJ2-2; TRBD1 or TRBD2 may be the D gene (6 bases each). Germline V gene data show CDR1 as SGHRS and CDR2 as YFSETQ. Trimming shortened V by 0 bases and J by 6 bases, and 15 bases separated the two germline ends. The CDR3 sequence is 16 residues long. The CDR3 protein is CASSLALGGLPGELFF. The CDR3 nucleotides are TGCGCCAGCAGCTTGGCCCTAGGGGGACTGCCCGGGGAGCTGTTTTTT. Together with reference TRBV5-1 and TRBJ2-2, the CDR3 gives the full variable domain: KAGVTQTPRYLIKTRGQQVTLSCSPISGHRSVSWYQQTPGQGLQFLFEYFSETQRNKGNFPGRFSGRQFSNSRSEMNVSTLELGDSALYLCASSLALGGLPGELFFGEGSRLTVL.

The CDR3 bases are TGTGCCAGCAGCACTCGTTCGGGTGCCGGTGGGGCCAACGTCCTGACTTTC. Translation gives CASSTRSGAGGANVLTF. The chain joins TRBV7-8 to TRBJ2-6; D remains ambiguous. V gave up 5 bases and J gave up 3 bases, with 17 bases separating them. CDR3 length equals 17 residues. In germline, CDR1 is SGHVS, CDR2 FQNEAQ.

The gene calls are TRBV28 and TRBJ1-2, with D hard to call. The CDR3 extends over 11 amino acids. The ends were cut back, 4 bases at V and 6 bases at J, with 6 bases in the middle. Germline CDR1 is MDHEN and CDR2 is SYDVKM. The CDR3 sequence is CASSYSHGYTF. Written as DNA, the CDR3 is TGTGCCAGCAGTTATAGTCATGGCTACACCTTC.

The chain carries TRBV5-8 and TRBJ2-7, with 9 nucleotides matching TRBD2. Germline assignment: CDR1 SGHTS and CDR2 YDEGEE. Unmatched junction bases numbered 7, after V lost 3 bases and J lost 3 bases. This CDR3 has 15 residues. The CDR3 region has the DNA TGTGCCAGCAGCTCCTATAGCGGGGGTTACTACGAGCAGTACTTC. Translation gives CASSSYSGGYYEQYF.

This chain joins TRBV19 and TRBJ1-5; 10 nucleotides match TRBD1. This CDR3 is 15 amino acids long. Germline loops: CDR1 LNHDA, CDR2 SQIVND (reference sequence). After removal of 3 bases from V and 7 bases from J, the junction contained 6 bases not matched to a gene. CDR3 protein: CASSIRGTGEQPQHF. The CDR3 DNA reads as TGTGCCAGTAGTATTCGGGGGACAGGGGAACAGCCCCAGCATTTT.

This clone was recorded once. V is TRBV2 and J is TRBJ2-1; no reliable D call. The CDR3 runs 13 residues. Germline CDR1 and CDR2: SNHLY and FYNNEI. V lost 5 bases and J 8 bases, leaving 13 bases between the germline ends. CDR3 DNA: TGTGCCAGCAGTAAATTCCCCGAGGATGAGCAGTTCTTC. Its translation is CASSKFPEDEQFF.

As regards this clone: Other DNA variants within this sample encode the same CDR3. This sequence joins TRBV9 and TRBJ1-4, with 9 nucleotides matching TRBD1. Germline CDR1 is SGDLS and CDR2 is YYNGEE. The CDR3 consists of 14 residues. V lost 3 bases to trimming and J lost 8 bases; unmatched junction nucleotides: 5. The DNA of the CDR3 is TGTGCCAGCAGCGCGGGACAGGGTTCGGAAAAACTGTTTTTT. This gives the protein CASSAGQGSEKLFF.

The rearrangement uses TRBV5-1 and TRBJ1-2; 8 bases align to TRBD1. Germline V gene sequence: CDR1 SGHRS, CDR2 YFSETQ. The CDR3 spans 14 residues. The ends lost 4 bases at V and 4 bases at J; junction bases unmatched: 6. The CDR3: CASSPQGESYGYTF. The CDR3 region has the DNA TGCGCCAGCAGCCCACAGGGGGAATCCTATGGCTACACCTTC.

The chain combines TRBV2 with TRBJ2-7; a weak D match, TRBD1 (5 bases). This CDR3 is built from 12 residues. Germline CDR1 SNHLY, CDR2 FYNNEI. V lost 5 bases and J 3 bases, leaving 8 bases between the germline ends. The CDR3 coding sequence is TGTGCCAGCAGTCCCCAGGGCTACGAGCAGTACTTC. Encoded protein: CASSPQGYEQYF.

J is TRBJ1-2 and V is TRBV7-9; D ambiguous. Trimming stripped 3 bases from V and 6 bases from J, with 11 bases between. This CDR3 has 13 residues. Germline assignment: CDR1 SEHNR and CDR2 FQNEAQ (reference sequence). CDR3 bases: TGTGCCAGCAGCTTGTTCTCCGTGAATGGCTACACCTTC. Residues: CASSLFSVNGYTF.

The chain recombines TRBV7-3 with TRBJ1-1, with D uncertain. The CDR3 covers 13 residues. Germline V gene data show CDR1 as SGHTA and CDR2 as FQGTGA. The V end was cut by 2 bases, the J end by 4 bases, with 8 bases between. The CDR3 loop reads CASSLGPRTEAFF. In DNA form, the CDR3 reads TGTGCCAGCAGCTTAGGGCCTCGCACTGAAGCTTTCTTT.

This sequence joins TRBV11-2 and TRBJ2-7, with 13 bases lining up with TRBD2. The CDR3 runs 18 residues. The germline gives CDR1 SGHAT, CDR2 FQNNGV. The V gene end was trimmed by 2 bases and the J gene end by 3 bases; junction bases not matched to a gene: 10. The CDR3 reads CASSLHTGTSGKNYEQYF. In DNA, the CDR3 is TGTGCCAGCAGCTTACACACCGGGACTAGCGGGAAGAACTACGAGCAGTACTTC. Full variable domain (missing parts from reference TRBV11-2 and TRBJ2-7): EAGVAQSPRYKIIEKRQSVAFWCNPISGHATLYWYQQILGQGPKLLIQFQNNGVVDDSQLPKDRFSAERLKGVDSTLKIQPAKLEDSAVYLCASSLHTGTSGKNYEQYFGPGTRLTVT.

This chain joins TRBV6-4 and TRBJ2-2; D is perhaps TRBD2 (5 bases). CDR3 length equals 14 residues. V shed 3 bases and J shed 7 bases, with 12 bases lying between them. Germline CDR1 and CDR2: MRHNA and SNTAGT. CDR3 region: CASSEGPRGGELFF. The CDR3 DNA reads as TGTGCCAGCAGTGAAGGACCCCGGGGCGGGGAGCTGTTTTTT.

Comments on this clone: The same CDR3 can be traced to other DNA sequences in this sample. The chain couples TRBV11-2 to TRBJ1-1; D unclear. Germline values: CDR1 SGHAT, CDR2 FQNNGV. The CDR3 sequence is 14 residues long. Deletions cut 5 bases from V and 0 bases from J, with 10 bases between. The CDR3 is CASSPGLMNTEAFF. CDR3 DNA: TGTGCCAGCAGCCCCGGACTCATGAACACTGAAGCTTTCTTT.

This sequence joins TRBV11-3 and TRBJ2-2; 8 bases line up with TRBD1. The germline V gene has CDR1 SGHNT and CDR2 YENEEA. J was trimmed by 6 bases and V by 5 bases; bases with no gene match: 17. This CDR3 region has 18 residues. The CDR3 DNA sequence: TGTGCCAGCAGCCAGGGGCAGGGGGCGACCCTGGGACCCGGGGAGCTGTTTTTT. Its protein product is CASSQGQGATLGPGELFF.

This rearrangement joins TRBV9 to TRBJ2-1; the D gene could be TRBD1 or TRBD2 (7 bases each). This CDR3 region has 18 residues. Trimming removed 0 bases at V and 4 bases at J, with 20 bases between. Germline CDR1 is SGDLS and CDR2 is YYNGEE. CDR3 nucleotide sequence: TGTGCCAGCAGCGTAGAAAGGGGAGGGGACAGTTCATACAATGAGCAGTTCTTC. Translation: CASSVERGGDSSYNEQFF.

This chain uses TRBV5-1 with TRBJ1-2; 9 nucleotides align to TRBD1. Germline lookup yields CDR1 SGHRS and CDR2 YFSETQ. There are 18 residues in the CDR3. V lost 1 base and J lost 0; bases outside the gene matches: 10. The CDR3 bases are TGCGCCAGCAGCTTGTTAACAGGGGGCGCTGGAGCTAACTATGGCTACACCTTC. Translation: CASSLLTGGAGANYGYTF.

V is TRBV5-1 and J is TRBJ2-7, with 8 positions matching TRBD1. The V segment lost 8 bases and the J segment 3 bases; nucleotides outside the gene matches: 10. The CDR3 is 14 amino acids. From germline, CDR1 is SGHRS and CDR2 YFSETQ. The CDR3 nucleotides are TGCGCCAGTCATCCAGGGGGCGCTTTCTACGAGCAGTACTTC. Translation: CASHPGGAFYEQYF.

The chain carries TRBV9 and TRBJ2-1; TRBD2 matches at 9 bases. Per germline, CDR1 SGDLS and CDR2 YYNGEE. Losses at the gene ends were 2 bases for V and 3 bases for J; bases not matched to a gene: 3. The CDR3 is made up of 15 amino acids. This CDR3 is CASSVMREGYNEQFF. The CDR3 nucleotides read TGTGCCAGCAGCGTTATGCGGGAGGGCTACAATGAGCAGTTCTTC.

The CDR3 sequence: CASSRALGTGELFF. The CDR3 coding sequence is TGTGCCAGCAGCCGGGCCCTAGGCACCGGGGAGCTGTTTTTT. V usage is TRBV7-8 and J usage is TRBJ2-2; D not resolved. Trimming removed 5 bases at V and 4 bases at J, with 11 bases between. This CDR3 comprises 14 residues. CDR1 is SGHVS and CDR2 is FQNEAQ in the germline V gene.

This rearrangement joins TRBV18 to TRBJ2-1, with 8 bases matching TRBD1. CDR1 and CDR2 (germline): KGHSH, LQKENI. Trimming at V came to 6 bases and at J to 7 bases, leaving 11 bases not matched to a gene. The CDR3 consists of 15 residues. CDR3: CASSPPRTGLNEQFF. In DNA form, the CDR3 reads TGTGCCAGCTCCCCCCCCCGGACAGGGTTGAATGAGCAGTTCTTC.

The J gene is TRBJ1-5, the V gene TRBV7-8; weak D call: TRBD1 (5 bases). The CDR3 runs 15 residues. Trimming cost V 5 bases and J 3 bases, with 14 bases left between them. Per the germline V gene, CDR1 is SGHVS and CDR2 is FQNEAQ. The CDR3 sequence is CASSPPRGINQPQHF. CDR3 bases: TGTGCCAGCAGCCCCCCACGGGGGATCAATCAGCCCCAGCATTTT.

The chain is built from TRBV28 and TRBJ2-5; 8 bases align to TRBD1. Germline CDR1 reads MDHEN; CDR2 reads SYDVKM. CDR3 length: 14 residues. With 6 bases clipped from V and 7 bases from J, the junction kept 10 bases outside the gene matches. This CDR3 is CASSPQGAEWTQYF. The CDR3 region has the DNA TGTGCCAGCAGCCCCCAGGGGGCGGAATGGACCCAGTACTTC.

The chain couples TRBV5-1 to TRBJ1-2, with D maybe TRBD1 (6 bases). Germline CDR1 SGHRS, CDR2 YFSETQ. CDR3 size: 14 residues. Between the trimmed V and J ends, which lost 0 bases and 8 bases, there was a span of 14 bases. CDR3 protein: CASSLALQGHGYTF. The CDR3 nucleotides read TGCGCCAGCAGCTTGGCCCTGCAGGGACACGGCTACACCTTC.

This sequence joins TRBV5-1 and TRBJ1-1; D is ambiguous. The germline V gene encodes CDR1 SGHRS and CDR2 YFSETQ. The length of the CDR3 is 16 residues. Trimming took 2 bases from V and 0 from J, leaving 14 bases between them. CDR3 amino acids: CASSFMVSQLNTEAFF. The CDR3 DNA sequence: TGCGCCAGCAGCTTTATGGTCAGCCAGCTGAACACTGAAGCTTTCTTT.